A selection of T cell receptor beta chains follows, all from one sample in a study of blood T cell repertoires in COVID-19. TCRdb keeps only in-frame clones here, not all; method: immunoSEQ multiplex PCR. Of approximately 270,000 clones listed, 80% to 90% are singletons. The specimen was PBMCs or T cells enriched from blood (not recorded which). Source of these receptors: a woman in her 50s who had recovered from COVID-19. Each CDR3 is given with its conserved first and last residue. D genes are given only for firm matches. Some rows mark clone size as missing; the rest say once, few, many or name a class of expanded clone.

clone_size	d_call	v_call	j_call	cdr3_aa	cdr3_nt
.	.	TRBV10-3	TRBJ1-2	CAISRGSMWYGYTF	TGTGCCATCTCGCGAGGGAGTATGTGGTATGGCTACACCTTC
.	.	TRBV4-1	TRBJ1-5	CASSPTGEFNQPQHF	TGCGCCAGCAGCCCAACGGGGGAGTTTAATCAGCCCCAGCATTTT
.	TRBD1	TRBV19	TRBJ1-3	CASRPGGQGYSGNTIYF	TGTGCCAGTAGGCCCGGTGGACAGGGATACTCTGGAAACACCATATATTTT
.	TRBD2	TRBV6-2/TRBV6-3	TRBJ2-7	CASSYSTSGSYEQYF	TGTGCCAGCAGTTACTCGACTAGCGGCTCCTACGAGCAGTACTTC
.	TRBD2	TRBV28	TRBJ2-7	CASRVAGELYEQYF	TGTGCCAGCAGAGTAGCGGGAGAGCTCTACGAGCAGTACTTC
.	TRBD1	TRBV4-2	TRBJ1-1	CASSQEWPTGAVTEAFF	TGTGCCAGCAGCCAAGAATGGCCGACAGGGGCGGTCACTGAAGCTTTCTTT
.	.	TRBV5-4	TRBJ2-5	CASSLASDAPGTQYF	TGTGCCAGCAGCTTGGCCAGCGATGCACCGGGGACCCAGTACTTC
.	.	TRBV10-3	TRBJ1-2	CAISNRVGYTF	TGTGCCATCAGTAACAGGGTGGGCTACACCTTC
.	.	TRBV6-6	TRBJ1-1	CASSLQGKNTEAFF	TGTGCCAGCAGTTTGCAGGGAAAAAACACTGAAGCTTTCTTT
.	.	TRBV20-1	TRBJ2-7	CSASPHYEQYF	TGCAGTGCTAGTCCACACTACGAGCAGTACTTC
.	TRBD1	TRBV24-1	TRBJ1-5	CATSDRTGVGQPQHF	TGTGCCACCAGTGATAGGACAGGGGTCGGTCAGCCCCAGCATTTT
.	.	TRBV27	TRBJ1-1	CASSPNSVAFF	TGTGCCAGCAGTCCGAATTCGGTGGCTTTCTTT
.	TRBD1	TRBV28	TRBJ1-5	CASSPNRGLSNQPQHF	TGTGCCAGCAGTCCGAACAGGGGGCTCAGCAATCAGCCCCAGCATTTT
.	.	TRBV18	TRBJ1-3	CASSLHPGDGNTIYF	TGTGCCAGCTCACTCCATCCGGGGGATGGAAACACCATATATTTT
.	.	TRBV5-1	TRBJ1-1	CASRKGEENTEAFF	TGCGCCAGCAGAAAAGGGGAGGAGAACACTGAAGCTTTCTTT
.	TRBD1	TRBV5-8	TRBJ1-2	CASSRGTGGPSGYTF	TGTGCCAGCAGCAGAGGGACAGGGGGCCCGTCTGGCTACACCTTC
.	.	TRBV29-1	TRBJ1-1	CSVAVGGSEAFF	TGCAGCGTTGCCGTGGGAGGAAGTGAAGCTTTCTTT
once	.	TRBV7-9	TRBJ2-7	CASNVQGGSYEQYF	TGTGCCAGCAACGTTCAGGGGGGCTCCTACGAGCAGTACTTC
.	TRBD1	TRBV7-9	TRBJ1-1	CASSLGTGTPPNTEAFF	TGTGCCAGCAGCTTAGGGACAGGTACTCCCCCGAACACTGAAGCTTTCTTT
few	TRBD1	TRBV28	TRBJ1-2	CASSFLDRGRGYTF	TGTGCCAGCAGTTTCCTTGACAGGGGACGAGGCTACACCTTC
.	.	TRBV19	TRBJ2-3	CASSIQGYTQYF	TGTGCCAGTAGTATACAGGGATATACGCAGTATTTT
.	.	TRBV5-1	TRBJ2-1	CASSLRVSSYNEQFF	TGCGCCAGCAGCTTGCGAGTAAGCTCCTACAATGAGCAGTTCTTC
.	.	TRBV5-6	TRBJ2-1	CASSPVSVSYNEQFF	TGTGCCAGCAGCCCAGTCTCCGTGTCTTACAATGAGCAGTTCTTC
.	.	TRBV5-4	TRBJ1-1	CASSPELQGSTEAFF	TGTGCCAGCAGCCCTGAACTACAGGGATCCACTGAAGCTTTCTTT
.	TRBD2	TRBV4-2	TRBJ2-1	CASSQETSGRDYEQFF	TGTGCCAGCAGCCAAGAGACTAGCGGGAGAGACTATGAGCAGTTCTTC
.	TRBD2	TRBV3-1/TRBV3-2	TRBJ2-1	CASSQDHDSGNEQFF	TGTGCCAGCAGCCAAGATCATGATAGCGGGAACGAGCAGTTCTTC
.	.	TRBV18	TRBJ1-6	CASSPRVDRHNSPLHF	TGTGCCAGCTCACCAAGGGTCGACAGACATAATTCACCCCTCCACTTT
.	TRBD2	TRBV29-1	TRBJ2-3	CSVVRQGGIAGGPSTDTQYF	TGCAGCGTGGTTCGACAGGGGGGAATAGCGGGAGGGCCTTCGACAGATACGCAGTATTTT
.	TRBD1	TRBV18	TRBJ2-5	CASSRGDRGLETQYF	TGTGCCAGCTCCAGGGGAGACAGGGGGCTGGAGACCCAGTACTTC
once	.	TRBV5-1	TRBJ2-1	CASSLGLSNEQFF	TGCGCCAGCAGCTTGGGACTATCAAATGAGCAGTTCTTC
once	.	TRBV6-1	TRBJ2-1	CASSERDLRGEQFF	TGTGCCAGCAGTGAGAGGGATCTCCGGGGTGAGCAGTTCTTC
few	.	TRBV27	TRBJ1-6	CASSLSSEISPLHF	TGTGCCAGCAGTTTATCTAGCGAGATTTCACCCCTCCACTTT
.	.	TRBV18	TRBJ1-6	CASSPAGQYNSPLHF	TGTGCCAGCTCACCAGCAGGACAGTATAATTCACCCCTCCACTTT
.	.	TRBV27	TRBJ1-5	CASSLSLNQPQHF	TGTGCCAGCAGTTTATCCCTGAATCAGCCCCAGCATTTT
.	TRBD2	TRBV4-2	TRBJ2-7	CASSGAGGDDEQYF	TGTGCCAGCTCGGGGGCGGGAGGAGACGACGAGCAGTACTTC
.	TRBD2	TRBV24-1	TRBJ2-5	CATSSASGSGETQYF	TGTGCCACCAGTTCGGCTAGCGGGAGTGGGGAGACCCAGTACTTC